Listed below are T cell receptor beta chains from one sample, sequenced in a study of blood T cell repertoires in COVID-19. Using immunoSEQ multiplex PCR, the repertoire was profiled, and TCRdb retains in-frame clones only, with some absent. The sample gives almost 300,000 clones, 85% to 90% of which show up once; 1% to 1.5% is in the top ten. What was sequenced was peripheral blood. Every receptor here comes from an older man with acute or convalescent COVID-19. Each CDR3 is given without its conserved first and last residue. Each record gives: J gene, V gene, CDR3 protein.

TRBJ2-2 TRBV5-1 ASSPGLAGGLMNTGELF
TRBJ2-2 TRBV2 ASFPREGHTGELF
TRBJ2-2 TRBV5-1 ASSPDRVSNTGELF
TRBJ2-1 TRBV6-2/TRBV6-3 ASSYFSGRSNEQF
TRBJ2-7 TRBV24-1 ATSDKLAGGIYEQY
TRBJ1-5 TRBV3-1/TRBV3-2 ASSQDQPGSPLSNQPQH
TRBJ1-5 TRBV2 ASLQDRGFSGQPQH
TRBJ1-1 TRBV5-1 ASSPGARAEAF
TRBJ1-1 TRBV4-2 ASSQDMGGDDTEAF
TRBJ1-3 TRBV6-5 ASSRKNTGNTIY
TRBJ1-2 TRBV7-9 ASTSAGKTSYGYT
TRBJ2-7 TRBV28 ASSLNGQGGKQY
TRBJ2-2 TRBV5-4 ASTSQYTGELF
TRBJ2-4 TRBV6-2/TRBV6-3 ASSYGGRVDIQY
TRBJ1-1 TRBV9 ASSVDPTGRPEAF
TRBJ1-3 TRBV7-2 ASSLDGLVSGNTIY
TRBJ2-7 TRBV18 ASSSTETYEQY
TRBJ1-6 TRBV7-9 ASSRWVMQGQGSSPLH
TRBJ2-1 TRBV3-1/TRBV3-2 ASSHTGANYNEQF
TRBJ2-4 TRBV5-1 ASSSGTVLAKNIQY
TRBJ1-2 TRBV5-1 ASSLERGQGAYGYT
TRBJ1-4 TRBV25-1 ASSEFVGGGTNEKLF
TRBJ1-1 TRBV18 ASSLASRVVGTEAF
TRBJ2-5 TRBV15 ATSPGQGLGQETQY
TRBJ1-3 TRBV28 ASSLAGGNTIY
TRBJ1-5 TRBV19 ASRWTGLKGANQPQH
TRBJ2-5 TRBV6-5 ASSYGASGAKETQY
TRBJ2-3 TRBV4-1 ASSQENVVAGGTDTQY
TRBJ1-1 TRBV5-1 ASSLTGGYTEAF
TRBJ2-4 TRBV4-3 ASSQDRTTKNIQY
TRBJ2-5 TRBV5-1 ASSFGGHQETQY
TRBJ2-1 TRBV2 ASSENWPGGDNEQF
TRBJ2-3 TRBV5-1 ASSLLVTSTDTQY
TRBJ2-3 TRBV2 ASSERGPDTQY
TRBJ2-7 TRBV7-8 ASSLAGTGPVYEQY
TRBJ1-2 TRBV7-2 ASSFQGASYGYT
TRBJ1-1 TRBV19 ASSRGLQGNTEAF
TRBJ2-5 TRBV5-5 ASSLAPAGTSGQETQY
TRBJ2-3 TRBV11-2 ASSSPRGLTDTQY
TRBJ2-1 TRBV10-3 AISELLGLDYNEQF
TRBJ2-7 TRBV28 ASSLTGTGPYEQY
TRBJ2-3 TRBV6-1 ASSEAPYRITSTDTQY
TRBJ1-2 TRBV29-1 SVVGGGQAYGYT
TRBJ1-4 TRBV5-4 ASSLISDEKLF
TRBJ2-7 TRBV5-1 ASSSPPSYEQY
TRBJ1-1 TRBV27 ASSLVGVTTEAF
TRBJ1-3 TRBV3-1/TRBV3-2 ASSQEGEASGNTIY
TRBJ2-3 TRBV4-3 ASSQAFPPLSTDTQY